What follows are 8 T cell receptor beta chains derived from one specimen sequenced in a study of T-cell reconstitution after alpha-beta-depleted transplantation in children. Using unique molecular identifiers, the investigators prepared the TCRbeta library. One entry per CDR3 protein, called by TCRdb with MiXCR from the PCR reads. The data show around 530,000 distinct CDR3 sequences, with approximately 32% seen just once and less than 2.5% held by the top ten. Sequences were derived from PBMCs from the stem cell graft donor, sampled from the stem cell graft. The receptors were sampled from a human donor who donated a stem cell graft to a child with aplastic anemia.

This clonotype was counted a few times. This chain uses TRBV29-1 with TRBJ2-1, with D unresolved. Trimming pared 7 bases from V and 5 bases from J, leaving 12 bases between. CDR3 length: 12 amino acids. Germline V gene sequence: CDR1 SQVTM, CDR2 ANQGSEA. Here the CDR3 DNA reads TGCAGCGCCACTGGGCAGAACAATGAGCAGTTCTTC. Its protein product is CSATGQNNEQFF.

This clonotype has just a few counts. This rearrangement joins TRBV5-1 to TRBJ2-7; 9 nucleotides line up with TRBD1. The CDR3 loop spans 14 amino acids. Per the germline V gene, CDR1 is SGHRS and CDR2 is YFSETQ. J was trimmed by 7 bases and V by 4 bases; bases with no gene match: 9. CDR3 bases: TGCGCCAGCAGCCCTGGGACAGGGCTATATGAGCAGTACGTC. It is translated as CASSPGTGLYEQYV.

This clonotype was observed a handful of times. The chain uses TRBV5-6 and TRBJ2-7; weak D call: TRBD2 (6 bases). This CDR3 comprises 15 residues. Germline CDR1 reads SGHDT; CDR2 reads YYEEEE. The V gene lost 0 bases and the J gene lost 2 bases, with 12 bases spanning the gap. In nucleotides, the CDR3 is TGTGCCAGCAGCTTGGTTTCAAGGGAGGCCTACGAGCAGTACTTC. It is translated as CASSLVSREAYEQYF.

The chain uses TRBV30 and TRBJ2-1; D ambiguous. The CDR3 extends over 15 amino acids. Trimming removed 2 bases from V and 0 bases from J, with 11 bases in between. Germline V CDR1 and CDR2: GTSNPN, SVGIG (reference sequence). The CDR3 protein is CAWSYGSSSYNEQFF. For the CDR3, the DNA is TGTGCCTGGAGTTACGGGTCTAGCTCCTACAATGAGCAGTTCTTC.

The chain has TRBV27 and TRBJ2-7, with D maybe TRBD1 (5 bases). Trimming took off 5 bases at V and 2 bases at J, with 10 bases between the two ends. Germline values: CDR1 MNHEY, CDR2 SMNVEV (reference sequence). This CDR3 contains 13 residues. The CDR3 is CASSKQAPYEQYF. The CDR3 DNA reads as TGTGCCAGCAGTAAACAGGCTCCCTACGAGCAGTACTTC.

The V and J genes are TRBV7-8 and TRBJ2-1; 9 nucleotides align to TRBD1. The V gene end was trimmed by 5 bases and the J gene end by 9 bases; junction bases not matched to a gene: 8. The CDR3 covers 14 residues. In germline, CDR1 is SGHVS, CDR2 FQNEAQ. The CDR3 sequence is CASSPGDRVGEQFF. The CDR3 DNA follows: TGTGCCAGCAGCCCCGGGGACAGGGTGGGTGAGCAGTTCTTC.

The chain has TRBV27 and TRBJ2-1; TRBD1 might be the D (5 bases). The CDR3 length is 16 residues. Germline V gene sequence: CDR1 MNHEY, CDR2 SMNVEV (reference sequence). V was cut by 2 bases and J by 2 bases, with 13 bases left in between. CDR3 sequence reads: CASSLIRGHTYNEQFF. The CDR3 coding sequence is TGTGCCAGCAGTTTAATTCGAGGACACACCTACAATGAGCAGTTCTTC.

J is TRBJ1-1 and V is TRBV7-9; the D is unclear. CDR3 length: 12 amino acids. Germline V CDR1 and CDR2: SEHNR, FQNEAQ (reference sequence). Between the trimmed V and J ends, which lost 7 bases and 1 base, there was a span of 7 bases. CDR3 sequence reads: CASILGNTEAFF. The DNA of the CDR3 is TGTGCCAGCATACTGGGGAACACTGAAGCTTTCTTT.